A single T cell receptor (beta chain) is shown here with its context. Methods used by the authors: Estimates of nucleated cell counts were drawn from the amplification of reference gene primers. Sequencing was performed with immunoSEQ multiplex PCR; in TCRdb, only in-frame clones are kept and a portion is missing. V and J calls and clone size are as listed in that table; D and trimming were resolved from the DNA. The profile shows 180,000 or so clones, 80% to 90% of them singletons. The data stem from a study of blood T cell repertoires in COVID-19. Looking at the study overall: COVID-19 samples collected from the United States, Italy and Spain covered acute and convalescent phases.

Looked up from germline, CDR1 is SGHTS and CDR2 is YDEGEE. Trimming took 0 bases from V and 4 from J, leaving 13 bases between them. The CDR3 length is 15 residues. The rearrangement joins TRBV5-8 to TRBJ2-5, with D perhaps matching TRBD1 (5 bases). The sequence came from a man between 60 and 70 years old with acute or convalescent COVID-19. What was sequenced was peripheral blood. The chain's CDR3 is CASSLGRQGGETQYF. CDR3 bases: TGTGCCAGCAGCTTGGGTCGGCAGGGCGGAGAGACCCAGTACTTC.